This T cell receptor beta chain is drawn from a study of T cells in Graves' hyperthyroidism and ophthalmopathy. Study outcomes and limitations: Most thyroid clonotypes expanded above 0.001 were also detected in blood.

Regions amplified from RNA transcripts were the TCR beta CDR3 regions. First-round RT-PCR with HTBI primers amplified the TCR CDR3 region. TCRdb reprocessed the multiplex PCR reads with MiXCR, giving one entry per CDR3 protein. The sample contains a few hundred thousand distinct CDR3 sequences, around 45% of which appear only once. The CDR3 spans 14 residues. V shed 4 bases, J shed 2 bases, and the junction held 4 bases outside the gene matches. The V gene's germline CDR1 is SGHRS and CDR2 YFSETQ. About this clonotype itself: Its specificity is unknown.

The material sequenced was peripheral blood or thyroid tissue (not recorded which). The receptor comes from a woman aged 18-29 years with Graves' hyperthyroidism. This sequence joins TRBV5-1 and TRBJ2-5; 8 bases line up with TRBD2. The CDR3 here is CASSPGTRQETQYF. The CDR3 DNA follows: TGCGCCAGCAGCCCCGGGACTAGGCAAGAGACCCAGTACTTC. Filled out from reference TRBV5-1 and TRBJ2-5, the complete variable domain reads KAGVTQTPRYLIKTRGQQVTLSCSPISGHRSVSWYQQTPGQGLQFLFEYFSETQRNKGNFPGRFSGRQFSNSRSEMNVSTLELGDSALYLCASSPGTRQETQYFGPGTRLLVL.